What follows are 18 T cell receptor beta chains derived from one specimen sequenced in a study of OX40 agonist ivuxolimab in advanced cancers. Assay used: immunoSEQ multiplex PCR; TCRdb lists only in-frame clones, some missing. Of under 85,000 clones in the sample, 85% were seen once. Source: CD4+ or CD8+ T cells sorted from blood, taken in a trial of the OX40 agonist ivuxolimab. These receptors came from an adult with an advanced solid tumor such as melanoma, head and neck, liver or kidney cancer.

This chain links TRBV29-1 with TRBJ1-2; D is perhaps TRBD1 (5 bases). The CDR3 is 13 residues long. V was cut by 0 bases and J by 5 bases, with 10 bases left in between. The germline V gene has CDR1 SQVTM and CDR2 ANQGSEA. The DNA of the CDR3 is TGCAGCGTTGAAGAAAAGGCAGGGTATGGCTACACCTTC. This gives the protein CSVEEKAGYGYTF.

This chain links TRBV5-1 with TRBJ2-1, with D possibly TRBD2 on 6 matching bases. Germline CDR1 and CDR2: SGHRS and YFSETQ. CDR3 size: 16 residues. V was cut by 3 bases and J by 0 bases, with 13 bases left in between. CDR3 residues: CASSWGLRGSYNEQFF. DNA of the CDR3: TGCGCCAGCAGCTGGGGACTCCGTGGCTCCTACAATGAGCAGTTCTTC.

A few counts support this clone. The V and J genes are TRBV6-5 and TRBJ1-3; D might be TRBD1 (6 bases). Trimming took off 9 bases at V and 4 bases at J, with 13 bases between the two ends. Germline V gene data show CDR1 as MNHEY and CDR2 as SVGAGI. This CDR3 has 13 residues. CDR3 loop: CASRTEVGNTIYF. The CDR3 DNA reads as TGTGCCAGTAGGACAGAGGTCGGAAACACCATATATTTT.

This chain links TRBV19 with TRBJ2-7; 9 bases map to TRBD2. V gave up 6 bases and J gave up 2 bases; unmatched junction bases: 11. The CDR3 extends over 16 amino acids. Germline V lookup: CDR1 LNHDA, CDR2 SQIVND (reference sequence). The CDR3 reads CASRTGGSGSAYEQYF. CDR3 sequence (DNA): TGTGCCAGTAGGACAGGCGGTAGCGGGAGCGCCTACGAGCAGTACTTC.

The V call is TRBV6-1, the J call TRBJ2-3, with 7 bases aligning to TRBD1. Germline CDR1 is MNHNS and CDR2 is SASEGT. This CDR3 is built from 14 residues. Trimming at V came to 5 bases and at J to 6 bases, leaving 8 bases not matched to a gene. CDR3 coding DNA: TGTGCCAGCAGTCCTCGGACAGGCTCGGATACGCAGTATTTT. Encoded protein: CASSPRTGSDTQYF.

This chain connects TRBV7-9 to TRBJ1-2; no firm D call. Germline values: CDR1 SEHNR, CDR2 FQNEAQ (reference sequence). V shed 3 bases and J shed 2 bases, with 13 bases lying between them. There are 15 residues in the CDR3. The CDR3 nucleotides are TGTGCCAGCAGCTTCAAGGGTGCGACAAACTATGGCTACACCTTC. It codes for CASSFKGATNYGYTF.

The chain combines TRBV5-6 with TRBJ2-2; D might be TRBD2 (6 bases). There are 16 residues in the CDR3. In germline, CDR1 is SGHDT, CDR2 YYEEEE. The V gene lost 4 bases and the J gene lost 5 bases, with 18 bases spanning the gap. The CDR3 is CASSNRPGGRTGELFF. The DNA for the CDR3 is TGTGCCAGCAGCAATCGACCAGGAGGGAGGACCGGGGAGCTGTTTTTT. Using reference TRBV5-6 and TRBJ2-2 for the parts outside the CDR3, the full variable domain is DAGVTQSPTHLIKTRGQQVTLRCSPKSGHDTVSWYQQALGQGPQFIFQYYEEEERQRGNFPDRFSGHQFPNYSSELNVNALLLGDSALYLCASSNRPGGRTGELFFGEGSRLTVL.

The chain uses TRBV6-5 and TRBJ2-5; D is possibly TRBD1 or TRBD2 (5 bases each). With 0 bases removed from V and 4 bases from J, the gap between germline ends came to 6 bases. This CDR3 has 13 residues. The germline V gene has CDR1 MNHEY and CDR2 SVGAGI. The CDR3 DNA is TGTGCCAGCAGTTACTCTGGGGGAGAGACCCAGTACTTC. It codes for CASSYSGGETQYF.

The chain recombines TRBV11-3 with TRBJ1-5, with D maybe TRBD1 (5 bases). V lost 6 bases and J 11 bases, leaving 11 bases between the germline ends. This CDR3 region has 11 residues. The germline gives CDR1 SGHNT, CDR2 YENEEA. The CDR3: CASRPGGAQHF. The CDR3 DNA reads TGTGCCAGCAGGCCGGGGGGGGCCCAGCATTTT.

Of note for this clone: This sample includes further DNA sequences coding for the same CDR3. This chain links TRBV28 with TRBJ1-5; D gene ambiguous. The germline V gene has CDR1 MDHEN and CDR2 SYDVKM. The ends were cut back, 2 bases at V and 1 base at J, with 3 bases in the middle. CDR3 length: 13 amino acids. The CDR3 nucleotides read TGTGCCAGCAGTTTAGACAGCAATCAGCCCCAGCATTTT. Its protein product is CASSLDSNQPQHF.

J is TRBJ1-3 and V is TRBV5-1; TRBD1 is a possible D gene (5 bases). The CDR3 is 15 residues long. Germline-derived CDR1 and CDR2 are SGHRS and YFSETQ. The V end lost 3 bases, the J end lost 3 bases, and 13 bases lay between the germline ends. Written as DNA, the CDR3 is TGCGCCAGCAGCTGGGGGGTCGGGGATGGAAACACCATATATTTT. Translation: CASSWGVGDGNTIYF.

The V gene is TRBV7-8, the J gene TRBJ1-3, with 8 bases lining up with TRBD1. The ends lost 1 base at V and 4 bases at J; junction bases unmatched: 3. Germline V gives CDR1 SGHVS, CDR2 FQNEAQ. CDR3 length equals 15 residues. In DNA, the CDR3 is TGTGCCAGCAGCTTAGTGGCAGGGGGCGGAAACACCATATATTTT. It codes for CASSLVAGGGNTIYF.

The chain employs TRBV28 and TRBJ1-5; D unresolved. The CDR3 is 15 amino acids. CDR1 and CDR2 from the germline V gene are MDHEN and SYDVKM. With 4 bases removed from V and 6 bases from J, the gap between germline ends came to 16 bases. The CDR3 region has the DNA TGTGCCAGCAGTTATACTCCCTGGAGAGGTCAGCCCCAGCATTTT. It yields the protein CASSYTPWRGQPQHF.

In its sample, this clone ranks as medium-sized (0.01 to 0.1%). A junction end diverges from the germline sequence, so it may reflect a read error. The chain links TRBV28 to TRBJ1-1; D gene ambiguous. The CDR3 runs to 12 residues. The germline gives CDR1 MDHEN, CDR2 SYDVKM. The CDR3 reads CASTILGRASIF. CDR3 coding DNA: TGTGCCAGCACCATCCTTGGGAGGGCCTCAATCTTT.

V usage is TRBV30 and J usage is TRBJ2-2; D remains ambiguous. The CDR3 covers 11 residues. Germline CDR1 GTSNPN, CDR2 SVGIG (reference sequence). V gave up 2 bases and J gave up 6 bases, with 4 bases separating them. The CDR3 DNA sequence: TGTGCCTGGAGTACCCCCGGGGAGCTGTTTTTT. Protein: CAWSTPGELFF. Looking up the rest from reference TRBV30 and TRBJ2-2 gives the full variable domain: SQTIHQWPATLVQPVGSPLSLECTVEGTSNPNLYWYRQAAGRGLQLLFYSVGIGQISSEVPQNLSASRPQDRQFILSSKKLLLSDSGFYLCAWSTPGELFFGEGSRLTVL.

This chain connects TRBV30 to TRBJ1-1; no clear D. Germline lookup yields CDR1 GTSNPN and CDR2 SVGIG (reference sequence). V lost 2 bases to trimming and J lost 1 base, with 20 bases between them. The CDR3 runs to 17 residues. CDR3 nucleotide sequence: TGTGCCTGGAGTACTTCCGTTGGACGGTTCTGGAACACTGAAGCTTTCTTT. Amino acids: CAWSTSVGRFWNTEAFF.

CDR3 nucleotides: TGCGCCAGCAGCTGGGGGAAGGGGCAAGAGACCCAGTACTTC. Protein sequence: CASSWGKGQETQYF. This rearrangement joins TRBV5-1 to TRBJ2-5; the D call may be TRBD1 or TRBD2 (5 bases each). This CDR3 has 14 amino acids. The V gene lost 3 bases and the J gene lost 2 bases, with 11 bases spanning the gap. CDR1 is SGHRS, CDR2 YFSETQ, per germline.

The chain joins TRBV5-8 to TRBJ2-5; TRBD1 is a possible D gene (6 bases). Germline V lookup: CDR1 SGHTS, CDR2 YDEGEE. The CDR3 is made up of 13 amino acids. Trimming left V 2 bases short and J 4 bases short, with 9 bases between. DNA of the CDR3: TGTGCCAGCAGCTTCGCAGGGGCAGAGACCCAGTACTTC. Protein sequence: CASSFAGAETQYF. Filled out from reference TRBV5-8 and TRBJ2-5, the complete variable domain reads EAGVTQSPTHLIKTRGQQATLRCSPISGHTSVYWYQQALGLGLQFLLWYDEGEERNRGNFPPRFSGRQFPNYSSELNVNALELEDSALYLCASSFAGAETQYFGPGTRLLVL.